One sample yielded the 21 T cell receptor beta chains listed below, sequenced in a study of control samples from healthy donors and cancer patients. TCRdb's table, derived via immunoSEQ multiplex PCR, lists solely in-frame clones and lacks some. The sample holds some 94,000 clones; approximately 88% are singletons and the top ten take under 10%. Sequencing was done on a sample of PBMCs. These TCRs come from a woman between 45 and 65 years old with colorectal cancer.

This clone was found once. This rearrangement joins TRBV12-3 or TRBV12-4 to TRBJ1-1; D might be TRBD1 (5 bases). V dropped 4 bases and J dropped 7 bases, with 10 bases sitting between them. The CDR3 runs 12 residues. CDR3 loop: CASSSRQGEAFF. The CDR3 DNA is TGTGCCAGCAGTTCCCGGCAGGGTGAAGCTTTCTTT.

This chain joins TRBV6-1 and TRBJ2-1; 8 positions match TRBD2. CDR1 and CDR2 (germline): MNHNS, SASEGT. The CDR3 is made up of 15 amino acids. Trimming at V came to 2 bases and at J to 5 bases, leaving 5 bases not matched to a gene. The CDR3 DNA sequence: TGTGCCAGCAGTGAACCGGGACTAGAAAACAATGAGCAGTTCTTC. Amino acids: CASSEPGLENNEQFF.

The V gene is TRBV19, the J gene TRBJ2-3; 8 bases match TRBD2. V shed 3 bases and J 0 bases; nucleotides not matched to a gene: 5. The CDR3 is 16 amino acids. Germline values: CDR1 LNHDA, CDR2 SQIVND (reference sequence). For the CDR3, the DNA is TGTGCCAGTAGTATCGAGCGGGGGAGTAGCACAGATACGCAGTATTTT. This sequence encodes CASSIERGSSTDTQYF.

This rearrangement joins TRBV4-1 to TRBJ2-5; D might be TRBD1 or TRBD2, each matching 6 bases. V was cut by 1 base and J by 5 bases, with 14 bases left in between. The CDR3 totals 15 residues. Germline values: CDR1 MGHRA, CDR2 YSYEKL. CDR3 DNA sequence: TGCGCCAGCAGCCAAGGGCTAGCGAGGGGGGAGACCCAGTACTTC. This gives the protein CASSQGLARGETQYF.

The rearrangement uses TRBV7-2 and TRBJ1-1; D gene unclear. Germline V gene data show CDR1 as SGHTA and CDR2 as FQGNSA. There are 14 residues in the CDR3. Trimming removed 4 bases from V and 4 bases from J, with 13 bases in between. The CDR3 DNA reads as TGTGCCAGCAGCTCCCAAAGGGTGAGCACTGAAGCTTTCTTT. This codes for CASSSQRVSTEAFF.

V gene TRBV9 combines with J gene TRBJ1-2, with 10 bases fitting TRBD1. Germline CDR1 SGDLS, CDR2 YYNGEE. The CDR3 totals 14 residues. V shed 0 bases and J 8 bases; nucleotides not matched to a gene: 4. CDR3 protein: CASSVGGTGEGYTF. The CDR3 DNA reads as TGTGCCAGCAGCGTAGGCGGGACAGGGGAAGGCTACACCTTC.

The chain is built from TRBV6-2 or TRBV6-3 and TRBJ2-7; 11 bases are a match to TRBD2. Germline CDR1 reads MNHEY; CDR2 reads SVGEGT. The V segment lost 6 bases and the J segment 4 bases; nucleotides outside the gene matches: 11. The CDR3 loop spans 16 amino acids. The chain's CDR3 is CASSSSQTSGAYEQYV. The CDR3 DNA sequence: TGTGCCAGCAGCTCCTCGCAGACTAGCGGGGCTTACGAGCAGTACGTC.

This rearrangement joins TRBV7-2 to TRBJ2-3; TRBD2 matches at 10 bases. The length of the CDR3 is 14 residues. V shed 2 bases, J shed 8 bases, and the junction held 4 bases outside the gene matches. CDR1 is SGHTA, CDR2 FQGNSA, per germline. In DNA form, the CDR3 reads TGTGCCAGCAGCTTAAGCGGGGGGGCAGGTACGCAGTATTTT. This translates into CASSLSGGAGTQYF.

The V gene is TRBV19, the J gene TRBJ1-5, with D unresolved. Germline V lookup: CDR1 LNHDA, CDR2 SQIVND (reference sequence). The V and J ends lost 6 bases and 5 bases respectively, with 14 bases between them. The CDR3 loop spans 14 amino acids. The CDR3 region is CASSRWEGDQPQHF. CDR3 nucleotides: TGTGCCAGTAGCAGGTGGGAAGGTGATCAGCCCCAGCATTTT.

The chain recombines TRBV30 with TRBJ1-4; D remains unclear. CDR3 length: 14 residues. V lost 0 bases and J lost 5, with 10 bases in between. Germline CDR1 GTSNPN, CDR2 SVGIG (reference sequence). CDR3 in amino acids: CAWSVWVTNEKLFF. CDR3 bases: TGTGCCTGGAGTGTATGGGTGACCAATGAAAAACTGTTTTTT.

The chain combines TRBV18 with TRBJ2-1; D remains ambiguous. The CDR3 runs 13 residues. The germline V gene encodes CDR1 KGHSH and CDR2 LQKENI. Deletions cut 6 bases from V and 6 bases from J, with 12 bases between. The CDR3 sequence is CASSGNIINEQFF. In nucleotides, the CDR3 is TGTGCCAGCTCGGGCAACATTATCAATGAGCAGTTCTTC.

The chain links TRBV7-8 to TRBJ1-6; D not resolved. Germline CDR1 is SGHVS and CDR2 is FQNEAQ. V dropped 1 base and J dropped 0 bases, with 10 bases sitting between them. This CDR3 comprises 17 residues. The CDR3 bases are TGTGCCAGCAGCTTAGAAGTGCTAAGCTCCTATAATTCACCCCTCCACTTT. Amino acids: CASSLEVLSSYNSPLHF.

The rearrangement joins TRBV27 to TRBJ1-5; tentatively, D is TRBD1 (6 bases). The CDR3 is made up of 14 amino acids. The germline V gene encodes CDR1 MNHEY and CDR2 SMNVEV (reference sequence). V was shortened by 7 bases and J by 6 bases, with 16 bases between the two germline ends. The CDR3 coding sequence is TGTGCCAGCACCATAATCCGGGACACTCAGCCCCAGCATTTT. Translating it yields CASTIIRDTQPQHF.

The rearrangement links TRBV7-3 to TRBJ2-1, with D possibly TRBD2 on 5 matching bases. V lost 1 base and J 7 bases, leaving 5 bases between the germline ends. The CDR3 is made up of 12 amino acids. CDR1 is SGHTA and CDR2 is FQGTGA in the germline V gene. CDR3 sequence (DNA): TGTGCCAGCAGCTTAAGCGGGAATGAGCAGTTCTTC. This translates into CASSLSGNEQFF.

V gene TRBV7-3 combines with J gene TRBJ2-1, with unresolved D. CDR1 SGHTA and CDR2 FQGTGA come from the germline V gene. There are 16 residues in the CDR3. The V and J ends lost 3 bases and 2 bases respectively, with 14 bases between them. The CDR3 DNA reads as TGTGCCAGCAGCTTGTCGGCAGGAGAGCCCTACAATGAGCAGTTCTTC. This translates into CASSLSAGEPYNEQFF.

J is TRBJ1-6 and V is TRBV27; D perhaps matches TRBD1 (6 bases). Germline assignment: CDR1 MNHEY and CDR2 SMNVEV (reference sequence). The V end was cut by 5 bases, the J end by 8 bases, with 25 bases between. This CDR3 is built from 18 residues. The CDR3 sequence is CASSATGIPFLGYSPLHF. CDR3 nucleotides: TGTGCCAGCAGTGCAACAGGGATACCCTTTTTAGGATATTCACCCCTCCACTTT.

V is TRBV9 and J is TRBJ1-2; D possibly corresponds to TRBD1 (6 bases). This CDR3 contains 14 residues. From germline, CDR1 is SGDLS and CDR2 YYNGEE. Between the trimmed V and J ends, which lost 3 bases and 4 bases, there was a span of 13 bases. CDR3 coding DNA: TGTGCCAGCAGCGACGGACAGCGGGGCTATGGCTACACCTTC. Residues: CASSDGQRGYGYTF.

J is TRBJ2-3 and V is TRBV14, with D possibly being TRBD2 (7 bases). Trimming cost V 4 bases and J 1 base, with 12 bases left between them. Germline assignment: CDR1 SGHDN and CDR2 FVKESK. This CDR3 is built from 15 residues. The CDR3 is CASSRGGQGTDTQYF. The CDR3 DNA is TGTGCCAGCAGCCGGGGGGGGCAGGGCACAGATACGCAGTATTTT.

The J gene is TRBJ1-4, the V gene TRBV5-1; D not resolved. Trimming left V 0 bases short and J 8 bases short, with 14 bases between. Germline CDR1 reads SGHRS; CDR2 reads YFSETQ. The CDR3 is 15 amino acids. CDR3 protein: CASSLASREEEKLFF. CDR3 coding DNA: TGCGCCAGCAGCTTGGCCTCGAGGGAGGAAGAAAAACTGTTTTTT.

This rearrangement joins TRBV4-1 to TRBJ1-2; 7 bases are a match to TRBD1. V was clipped by 1 base and J by 7 bases; unmatched bases: 6. From germline, CDR1 is MGHRA and CDR2 YSYEKL. The CDR3 covers 14 residues. CDR3 sequence reads: CASSQGDRVAGYTF. The CDR3 coding sequence is TGCGCCAGCAGCCAAGGAGACAGGGTAGCTGGCTACACCTTC.

The chain carries TRBV20-1 and TRBJ2-2; D is unclear. Trimming cost V 6 bases and J 7 bases, with 9 bases left between them. The CDR3 has 11 amino acids. CDR1 and CDR2 (germline): DFQATT, SNEGSKA (reference sequence). CDR3 protein: CSATPGGELFF. CDR3 coding DNA: TGCAGTGCCACCCCCGGCGGGGAGCTGTTTTTT.